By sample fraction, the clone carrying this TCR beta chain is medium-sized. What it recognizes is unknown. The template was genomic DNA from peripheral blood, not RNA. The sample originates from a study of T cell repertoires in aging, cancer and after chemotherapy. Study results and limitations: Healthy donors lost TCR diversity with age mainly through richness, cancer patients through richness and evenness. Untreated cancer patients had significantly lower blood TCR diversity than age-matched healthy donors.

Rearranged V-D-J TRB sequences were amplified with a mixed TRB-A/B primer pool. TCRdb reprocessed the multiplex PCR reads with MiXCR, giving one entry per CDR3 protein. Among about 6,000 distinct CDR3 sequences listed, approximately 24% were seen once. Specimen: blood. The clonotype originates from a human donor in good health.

The CDR3 DNA is TGCGCCAGCAGCTCGACAGGATACTATGGCTACACCTTC. It is translated as CASSSTGYYGYTF. The chain is built from TRBV5-1 and TRBJ1-2; D possibly corresponds to TRBD1 (6 bases). The V gene lost 3 bases and the J gene lost 3 bases, with 9 bases spanning the gap. The CDR3 loop spans 13 amino acids. Looked up from germline, CDR1 is SGHRS and CDR2 is YFSETQ.